These 17 T cell receptor beta chains were all obtained from the same sample, sequenced in a study of control samples from healthy donors and cancer patients (dated by TCRdb to the early 2020s). Libraries were constructed by the immunoSEQ multiplex PCR assay. Sourced from immuneACCESS, this table was stored by TCRdb with only in-frame sequences that have V and J called. A share of the clones is absent; for the studies checked, an unresolved V gene accounts for under half, and the remainder has no known explanation. Across this sample there are approximately 80,000 clones, with more than 70% seen only once. Of the sample, more than 5% falls within the top ten clones. The material sequenced was blood. These receptors originate from a woman aged 45-65 years in good health.

The genes are TRBV27 and TRBJ1-2; 7 nucleotides match TRBD1. Losses at the gene ends were 2 bases for V and 0 bases for J; bases not matched to a gene: 6. Looked up from germline, CDR1 is MNHEY and CDR2 is SMNVEV (reference sequence). The CDR3 covers 16 residues. The DNA for the CDR3 is TGTGCCAGCAGTTTAATAGGGACAGCCTCTAACTATGGCTACACCTTC. It yields the protein CASSLIGTASNYGYTF.

V is TRBV13 and J is TRBJ1-1; a possible D gene is TRBD1 (6 bases). The CDR3 is 15 residues long. The germline V gene encodes CDR1 PRHDT and CDR2 FYEKMQ (reference sequence). Trimming removed 4 bases at V and 4 bases at J, with 16 bases between. CDR3 nucleotide sequence: TGTGCCAGCAGCTCACAGGGAAGGGCGGCCACTGAAGCTTTCTTT. Its protein product is CASSSQGRAATEAFF.

The genes are TRBV12-5 and TRBJ1-6; the D gene is possibly TRBD1 (5 bases). The CDR3 has 16 residues. V lost 7 bases and J 4 bases, leaving 17 bases between the germline ends. The germline V gene encodes CDR1 LGHNT and CDR2 FRNRAP. CDR3 coding DNA: TGTGCTAGTGCCGTAGCAGGGATCGGGTATAATTCACCCCTCCACTTT. Amino acid sequence: CASAVAGIGYNSPLHF.

The rearrangement uses TRBV12-1 and TRBJ1-6; TRBD1 is taken as the D call from the table, unchecked against the DNA. TRBV12-1 has pseudogene status. This CDR3 has 13 amino acids. The CDR3 DNA reads as TGTGCCAGCCATGACAGGGATAATTCACCCCTCCACTTT. Translation gives CASHDRDNSPLHF.

V is TRBV18 and J is TRBJ2-3, with 14 nucleotides matching TRBD2. Trimming removed 6 bases from V and 10 bases from J; junction bases left unmatched: 3. CDR1 is KGHSH and CDR2 is LQKENI in the germline V gene. CDR3 length: 13 amino acids. Here the CDR3 reads CASSLTSGGAQYF. The CDR3 nucleotides read TGTGCCAGCTCCCTGACTAGCGGGGGGGCGCAGTATTTT. Using reference TRBV18 and TRBJ2-3 for the parts outside the CDR3, the full variable domain is NAGVMQNPRHLVRRRGQEARLRCSPMKGHSHVYWYRQLPEEGLKFMVYLQKENIIDESGMPKERFSAEFPKEGPSILRIQQVVRGDSAAYFCASSLTSGGAQYFGPGTRLTVL.

This clone was detected only once. The chain's CDR3 is CASSKPGNTEAFF. The CDR3 DNA reads as TGTGCCAGTAGTAAGCCAGGGAACACTGAAGCTTTCTTT. This chain joins TRBV19 and TRBJ1-1; no clear D. V lost 4 bases to trimming and J lost 1 base, with 7 bases between them. The V gene's germline CDR1 is LNHDA and CDR2 SQIVND (reference sequence). This CDR3 has 13 amino acids.

This rearrangement joins TRBV5-6 to TRBJ2-2; D is ambiguous. V was cut by 1 base and J by 2 bases, with 9 bases left in between. The CDR3 is 15 amino acids. CDR1 is SGHDT and CDR2 is YYEEEE in the germline V gene. As DNA, the CDR3 is TGTGCCAGCAGCTTGCCCGGAGCAAACACCGGGGAGCTGTTTTTT. This codes for CASSLPGANTGELFF.

J is TRBJ1-3 and V is TRBV3-1 (or the pseudogene TRBV3-2); 8 nucleotides match TRBD1. The trim removed 1 base at V and 4 bases at J, leaving 3 bases unmatched. Looked up from germline, CDR1 is LGHDT and CDR2 is YNNKEL (reference sequence). This CDR3 spans 15 amino acids. DNA of the CDR3: TGTGCCAGCAGCCAAGGACAGGGGAAAGGAAACACCATATATTTT. This gives the protein CASSQGQGKGNTIYF.

This chain connects TRBV9 to TRBJ2-7; 10 positions match TRBD2. This CDR3 contains 15 residues. V trimming: 0 bases; J trimming: 3 bases; junction bases outside the gene matches: 3. The germline gives CDR1 SGDLS, CDR2 YYNGEE. The DNA for the CDR3 is TGTGCCAGCAGCGTAGGCAGCGGGGGGGACTACGAGCAGTACTTC. Its translation: CASSVGSGGDYEQYF. The variable domain in full, completed from reference TRBV9 and TRBJ2-7, reads DSGVTQTPKHLITATGQRVTLRCSPRSGDLSVYWYQQSLDQGLQFLIQYYNGEERAKGNILERFSAQQFPDLHSELNLSSLELGDSALYFCASSVGSGGDYEQYFGPGTRLTVT.

The chain has TRBV4-2 and TRBJ1-2; no clear D. This CDR3 comprises 16 residues. Per the germline V gene, CDR1 is LGHNA and CDR2 is YNFKEQ. Trimming stripped 0 bases from V and 5 bases from J, with 16 bases between. CDR3 amino acids: CASSQDLRPDIYGYTF. CDR3 DNA: TGTGCCAGCAGCCAAGATCTTAGGCCAGATATTTATGGCTACACCTTC.

This clone has just one count. The V and J genes are TRBV7-8 and TRBJ1-1, with D tentatively TRBD1 (6 bases). CDR3 length: 13 residues. V lost 5 bases to trimming and J lost 6 bases, with 13 bases between them. Germline V gives CDR1 SGHVS, CDR2 FQNEAQ. This CDR3 reads CASSPPGAPEAFF. In DNA, the CDR3 is TGTGCCAGCAGCCCTCCGGGGGCCCCTGAAGCTTTCTTT. Complete variable domain (other parts from reference TRBV7-8 and TRBJ1-1): GAGVSQSPRYKVAKRGQDVALRCDPISGHVSLFWYQQALGQGPEFLTYFQNEAQLDKSGLPSDRFFAERPEGSVSTLKIQRTQQEDSAVYLCASSPPGAPEAFFGQGTRLTVV.

The J gene is TRBJ2-2, the V gene TRBV7-6; D could derive from TRBD1 or TRBD2 (6 bases each). Trimming took off 4 bases at V and 4 bases at J, with 16 bases between the two ends. Germline-derived CDR1 and CDR2 are SGHVS and FNYEAQ. This CDR3 is built from 16 residues. This CDR3 is CASSSSGAEVTGELFF. The CDR3 nucleotides read TGTGCCAGCAGCTCTTCGGGGGCAGAGGTCACCGGGGAGCTGTTTTTT.

The chain uses TRBV3-1 (or the pseudogene TRBV3-2) and TRBJ1-2, with D tentatively TRBD1 (6 bases). Per the germline V gene, CDR1 is LGHDT and CDR2 is YNNKEL (reference sequence). Trimming removed 4 bases at V and 3 bases at J, with 18 bases between. The CDR3 has 16 residues. In DNA form, the CDR3 reads TGTGCCAGCAGCCCGGGAGGGGGAGGCTCCCACTATGGCTACACCTTC. Protein sequence: CASSPGGGGSHYGYTF.

This clone was counted only a few times. The chain is built from TRBV12-3 or TRBV12-4 and TRBJ1-5; 10 nucleotides align to TRBD1. V lost 6 bases to trimming and J lost 7 bases; unmatched junction nucleotides: 3. CDR3 length: 13 amino acids. CDR3 sequence (DNA): TGTGCCAGCAGCCGGGACAGGGGCCAGCCCCAGCATTTT. Translation: CASSRDRGQPQHF.

The chain joins TRBV11-2 to TRBJ2-7, with TRBD1 identical over 7 bases. Germline V lookup: CDR1 SGHAT, CDR2 FQNNGV. V lost 1 base and J lost 6; bases outside the gene matches: 12. This CDR3 has 16 residues. The CDR3 loop is CASSLGASDRVGEQYF. The CDR3 bases are TGTGCCAGCAGCTTAGGGGCCTCAGACAGGGTAGGCGAGCAGTACTTC.

The gene calls are TRBV25-1 and TRBJ1-2; possibly TRBD1 for D (5 bases). Germline assignment: CDR1 MGHDK and CDR2 SYGVNS. The germline V and J ends were trimmed by 6 bases and 8 bases, with 13 bases remaining between them. CDR3 length equals 12 residues. The DNA of the CDR3 is TGTGCCAGCAGCAAAGGGGAGACGGGCTACACCTTC. As protein: CASSKGETGYTF.

The V call is TRBV19, the J call TRBJ1-1, with a weak D call TRBD1 (5 bases). Trimming removed 2 bases from V and 7 bases from J, with 11 bases in between. CDR1 and CDR2 from the germline V gene are LNHDA and SQIVND (reference sequence). The CDR3 runs 13 residues. DNA of the CDR3: TGTGCCAGTAGTATACGCAGGGAAGGTGAAGCTTTCTTT. Protein sequence: CASSIRREGEAFF.